One and the same sample provided the 8 T cell receptor beta chains below, sequenced in a study of blood T cells in healthy people across ages (dated by TCRdb to the mid-2010s). Library prep was done by 5' RACE. The sample was run on an Illumina HiSeq 2500. A second roughly 7 to 11 cycle PCR used a sample-barcoded 5' primer and a J-beta primer mix. The public reads were run again by TCRdb, first through fastp at Q25 and then through MiXCR, and only productive beta chains were kept. Duplicate CDR3 protein sequences are folded into a single record with the most common DNA and genes. Across this sample there are fewer than 1 million distinct CDR3 sequences, with 40% to 50% seen only once. Together, the top ten hold roughly 19% of the sample. The sequencing sample was made of blood. The origin of the receptors is a man in his 60s in good health.

This clonotype was picked up a small number of times. The J gene is TRBJ1-1, the V gene TRBV11-2; D unclear. Trimming shortened V by 5 bases and J by 0 bases, and 10 bases separated the two germline ends. Germline V lookup: CDR1 SGHAT, CDR2 FQNNGV. The CDR3 spans 14 residues. The CDR3 DNA is TGTGCCAGCAGCCCTACACCTATGAACACTGAAGCTTTCTTT. The encoded protein is CASSPTPMNTEAFF. Complete variable domain (other parts from reference TRBV11-2 and TRBJ1-1): EAGVAQSPRYKIIEKRQSVAFWCNPISGHATLYWYQQILGQGPKLLIQFQNNGVVDDSQLPKDRFSAERLKGVDSTLKIQPAKLEDSAVYLCASSPTPMNTEAFFGQGTRLTVV.

This clonotype is a singleton in its sample. The chain couples TRBV4-3 to TRBJ2-4; D perhaps matches TRBD2 (6 bases). V lost 0 bases and J 13 bases, leaving 19 bases between the germline ends. Germline V gives CDR1 LGHNA, CDR2 YSLEER. The CDR3 length is 15 residues. For the CDR3, the DNA is TGCGCCAGCAGCCAAGATCTAAACTCCCCGGGGGAGCAGTACTTC. The encoded protein is CASSQDLNSPGEQYF.

This chain uses TRBV20-1 with TRBJ2-3, with 11 bases aligning to TRBD1. With 3 bases clipped from V and 1 base from J, the junction kept 3 bases outside the gene matches. The CDR3 consists of 15 residues. Germline CDR1 is DFQATT and CDR2 is SNEGSKA (reference sequence). CDR3 sequence (DNA): TGCAGTGCTAGGGGGGGACAGGGGGGCACAGATACGCAGTATTTT. This codes for CSARGGQGGTDTQYF.

The V call is TRBV20-1, the J call TRBJ2-7; no firm D call. Near its end, the DNA agrees better with TRBJ2-5, so the J call may be wrong. The V gene's germline CDR1 is DFQATT and CDR2 SNEGSKA (reference sequence). CDR3 length: 15 amino acids. The CDR3 sequence is CSASLPGQAEETQYF. The CDR3 nucleotides are TGCAGTGCTAGCCTCCCCGGGCAGGCGGAGGAGACCCAGTACTTC.

This clonotype was seen only a few times. The chain uses TRBV4-3 and TRBJ2-7, with D hard to call. Trimming took 2 bases from V and 2 from J, leaving 13 bases between them. Germline V gene data show CDR1 as LGHNA and CDR2 as YSLEER. CDR3 length: 15 residues. The DNA of the CDR3 is TGCGCCAGCAGCCAAAGATTCGACCCCACCTACGAGCAGTACTTC. This codes for CASSQRFDPTYEQYF.

This clonotype has just a few counts. This sequence joins TRBV7-8 and TRBJ2-1; 8 bases map to TRBD2. CDR1 and CDR2 (germline): SGHVS, FQNEAQ. Trimming cost V 1 base and J 10 bases; bases outside gene matches: 6. The CDR3 is 14 residues long. In DNA form, the CDR3 reads TGTGCCAGCAGCTTAGTAGCGGGGTCTAGCGAGCAGTTCTTC. It translates to CASSLVAGSSEQFF.

This clonotype was detected a few times. CDR3 sequence (DNA): TGTGCCAGCAGTTTAGGGACAGGGATAACCAAAAACATTCAGTACTTC. This codes for CASSLGTGITKNIQYF. The chain joins TRBV12-3 or TRBV12-4 to TRBJ2-4; TRBD1 aligns across 8 bases. The length of the CDR3 is 16 residues. V trimming: 1 base; J trimming: 2 bases; junction bases outside the gene matches: 4.

This clonotype has only a few counts. The rearrangement uses TRBV11-2 and TRBJ1-6; 9 bases line up with TRBD1. CDR3 length equals 14 residues. Germline V gene sequence: CDR1 SGHAT, CDR2 FQNNGV. Unmatched junction bases numbered 5, after V lost 5 bases and J lost 9 bases. For the CDR3, the DNA is TGTGCCAGCAGCGCCGGGACAGGGACTTCACCCCTCCACTTT. This encodes CASSAGTGTSPLHF.